The sequence of this TCR beta chain was determined in a study of human T cells and chemical hapten exposure. Study-level information: Alopecia areata, totalis or universalis affected patients, mainly female.

TCRdb independently ran MiXCR on the RACE reads; one entry per CDR3 protein. The profile covers approximately 260,000 distinct CDR3 sequences, with around 7.3% appearing a single time and 0.9% to 1.5% taken by the ten largest. The V segment lost 7 bases and the J segment 2 bases; nucleotides outside the gene matches: 13. The CDR3 runs 17 residues. Documented time point: pre-sensitization, week 0. Described treatment: therapeutic diphenylcyclopropenone sensitization with weekly scalp DPC. The J gene is TRBJ2-4, the V gene TRBV12-3 or TRBV12-4; 8 nucleotides align to TRBD2. The origin of this receptor is a man between 18 and 35 years old with alopecia areata. Some clones in this sample may be carry-over from other donors' samples. Sequencing used whole blood, obtained in connection with sensitization to the hapten diphenylcyclopropenone (DPC). The CDR3 sequence is CASTPRFAGGPKNIQYF. The CDR3 nucleotides read TGTGCCAGCACCCCCCGGTTTGCGGGGGGACCCAAAAACATTCAGTACTTC.